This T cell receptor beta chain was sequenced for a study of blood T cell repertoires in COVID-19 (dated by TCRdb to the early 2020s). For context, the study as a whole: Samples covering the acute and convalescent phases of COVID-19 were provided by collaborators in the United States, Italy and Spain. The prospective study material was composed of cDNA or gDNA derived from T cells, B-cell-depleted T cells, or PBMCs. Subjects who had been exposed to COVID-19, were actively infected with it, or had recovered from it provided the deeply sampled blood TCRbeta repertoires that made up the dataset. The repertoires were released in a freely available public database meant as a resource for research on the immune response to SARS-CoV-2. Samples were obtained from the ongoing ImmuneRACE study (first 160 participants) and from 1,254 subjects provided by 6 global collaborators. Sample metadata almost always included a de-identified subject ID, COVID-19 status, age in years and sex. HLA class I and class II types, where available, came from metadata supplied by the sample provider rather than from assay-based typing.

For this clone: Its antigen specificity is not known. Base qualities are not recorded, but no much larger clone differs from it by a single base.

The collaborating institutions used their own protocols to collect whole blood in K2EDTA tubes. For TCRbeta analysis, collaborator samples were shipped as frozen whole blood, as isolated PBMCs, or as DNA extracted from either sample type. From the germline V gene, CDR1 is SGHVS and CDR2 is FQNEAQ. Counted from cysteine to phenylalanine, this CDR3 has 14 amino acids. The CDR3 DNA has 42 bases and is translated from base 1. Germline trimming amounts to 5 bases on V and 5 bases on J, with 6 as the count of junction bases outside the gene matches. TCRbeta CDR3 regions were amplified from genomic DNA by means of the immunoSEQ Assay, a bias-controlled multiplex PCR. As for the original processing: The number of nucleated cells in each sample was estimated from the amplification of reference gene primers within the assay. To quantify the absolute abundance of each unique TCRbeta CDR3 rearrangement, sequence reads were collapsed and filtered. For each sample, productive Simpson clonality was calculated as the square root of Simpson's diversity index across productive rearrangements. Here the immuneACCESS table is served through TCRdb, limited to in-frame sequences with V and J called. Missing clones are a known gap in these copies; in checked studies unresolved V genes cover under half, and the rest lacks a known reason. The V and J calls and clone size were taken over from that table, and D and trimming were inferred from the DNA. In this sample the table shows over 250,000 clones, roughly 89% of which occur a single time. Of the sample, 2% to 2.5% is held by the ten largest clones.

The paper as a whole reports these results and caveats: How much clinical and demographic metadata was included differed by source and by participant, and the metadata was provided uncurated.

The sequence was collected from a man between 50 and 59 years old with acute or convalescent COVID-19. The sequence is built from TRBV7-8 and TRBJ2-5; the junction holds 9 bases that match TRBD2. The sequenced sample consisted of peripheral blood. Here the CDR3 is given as CASSPRTSAETQYF. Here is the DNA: TGTGCCAGCAGCCCCCGGACTAGCGCGGAGACCCAGTACTTC.